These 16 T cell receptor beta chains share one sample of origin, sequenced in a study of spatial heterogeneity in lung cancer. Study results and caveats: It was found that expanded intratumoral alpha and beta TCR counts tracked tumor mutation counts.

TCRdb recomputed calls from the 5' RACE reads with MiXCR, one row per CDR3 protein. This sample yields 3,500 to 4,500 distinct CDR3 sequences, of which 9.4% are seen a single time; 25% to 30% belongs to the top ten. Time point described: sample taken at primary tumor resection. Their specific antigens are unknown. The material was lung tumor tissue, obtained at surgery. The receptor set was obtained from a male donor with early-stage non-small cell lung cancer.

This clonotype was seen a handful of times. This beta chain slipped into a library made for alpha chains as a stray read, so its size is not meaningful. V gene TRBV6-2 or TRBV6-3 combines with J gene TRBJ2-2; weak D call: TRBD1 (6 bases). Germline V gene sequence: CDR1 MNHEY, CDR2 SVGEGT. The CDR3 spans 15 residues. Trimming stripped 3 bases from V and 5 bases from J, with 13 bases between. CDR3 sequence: CASSYGGPGTGELFF. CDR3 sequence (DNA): TGTGCCAGCAGTTATGGGGGCCCGGGGACCGGGGAGCTGTTTTTT.

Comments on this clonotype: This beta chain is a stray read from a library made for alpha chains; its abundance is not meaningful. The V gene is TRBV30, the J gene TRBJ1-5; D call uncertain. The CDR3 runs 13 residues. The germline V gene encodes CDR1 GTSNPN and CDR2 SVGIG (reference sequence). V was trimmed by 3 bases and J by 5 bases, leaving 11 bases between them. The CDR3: CAWSARVDQPQHF. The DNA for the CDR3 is TGTGCCTGGAGCGCACGGGTGGATCAGCCCCAGCATTTT.

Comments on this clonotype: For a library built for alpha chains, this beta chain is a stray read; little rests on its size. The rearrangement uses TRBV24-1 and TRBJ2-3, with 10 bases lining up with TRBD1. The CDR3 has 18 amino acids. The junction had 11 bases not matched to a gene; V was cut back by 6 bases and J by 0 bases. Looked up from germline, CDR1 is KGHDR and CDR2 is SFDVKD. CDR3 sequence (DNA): TGTGCCACCAGTCGGACAGGGGGATTGGGGCCTAGCACAGATACGCAGTATTTT. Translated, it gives CATSRTGGLGPSTDTQYF.

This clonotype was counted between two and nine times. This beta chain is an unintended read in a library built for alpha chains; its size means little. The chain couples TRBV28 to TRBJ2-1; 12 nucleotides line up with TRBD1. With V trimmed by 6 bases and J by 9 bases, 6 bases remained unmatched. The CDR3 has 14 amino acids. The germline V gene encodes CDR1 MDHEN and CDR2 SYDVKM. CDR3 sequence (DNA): TGTGCCAGCAGGCCGGGACAGGGGGCCGGTGAGCAGTTCTTC. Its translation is CASRPGQGAGEQFF.

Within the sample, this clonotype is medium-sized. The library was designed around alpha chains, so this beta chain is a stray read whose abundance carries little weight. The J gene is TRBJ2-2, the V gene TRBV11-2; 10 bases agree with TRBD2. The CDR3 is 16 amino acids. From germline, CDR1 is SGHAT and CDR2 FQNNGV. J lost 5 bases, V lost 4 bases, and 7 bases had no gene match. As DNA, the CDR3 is TGTGCCAGCAGCTGGGGCTCTAGCGGGGGTACCGGGGAGCTGTTTTTT. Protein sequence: CASSWGSSGGTGELFF.

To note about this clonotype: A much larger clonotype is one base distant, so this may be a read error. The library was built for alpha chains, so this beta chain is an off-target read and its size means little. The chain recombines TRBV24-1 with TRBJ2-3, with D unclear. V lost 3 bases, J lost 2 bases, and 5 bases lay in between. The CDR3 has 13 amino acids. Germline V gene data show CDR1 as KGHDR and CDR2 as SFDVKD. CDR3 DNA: TGTGCCACCAGTGATATCACCACAGATACGCAGTATTTT. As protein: CATSDITTDTQYF.

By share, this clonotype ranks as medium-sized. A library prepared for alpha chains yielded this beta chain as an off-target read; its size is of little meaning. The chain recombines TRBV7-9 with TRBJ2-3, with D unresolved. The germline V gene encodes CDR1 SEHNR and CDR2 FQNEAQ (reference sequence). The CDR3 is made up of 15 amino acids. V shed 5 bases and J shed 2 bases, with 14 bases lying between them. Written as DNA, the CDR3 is TGTGCCAGCAGCCGAGTGGCTTCTAACACAGATACGCAGTATTTT. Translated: CASSRVASNTDTQYF.

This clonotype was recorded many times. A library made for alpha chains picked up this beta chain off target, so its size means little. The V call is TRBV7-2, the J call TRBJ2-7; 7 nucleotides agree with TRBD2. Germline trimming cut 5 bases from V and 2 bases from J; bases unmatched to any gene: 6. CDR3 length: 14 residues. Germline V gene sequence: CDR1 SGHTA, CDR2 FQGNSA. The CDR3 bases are TGTGCCAGCAGCCCCGGGACTATACCCTACGAGCAGTACTTC. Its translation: CASSPGTIPYEQYF.

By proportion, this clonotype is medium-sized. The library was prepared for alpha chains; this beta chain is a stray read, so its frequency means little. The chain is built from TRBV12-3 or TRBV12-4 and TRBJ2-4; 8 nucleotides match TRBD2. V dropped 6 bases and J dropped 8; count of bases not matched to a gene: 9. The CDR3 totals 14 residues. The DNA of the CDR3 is TGTGCCAGCAGGCTCGGGGGGGGTCAGGACATTCAGTACTTC. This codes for CASRLGGGQDIQYF.

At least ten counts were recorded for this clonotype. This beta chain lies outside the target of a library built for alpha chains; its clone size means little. In nucleotides, the CDR3 is TGTGCCACCAGTGGTGTATACAATGAGCAGTTCTTC. Protein sequence: CATSGVYNEQFF. This chain uses TRBV24-1 with TRBJ2-1, with D unclear. This CDR3 contains 12 residues. CDR1 KGHDR and CDR2 SFDVKD come from the germline V gene. Deletions cut 5 bases from V and 4 bases from J, with 5 bases between.

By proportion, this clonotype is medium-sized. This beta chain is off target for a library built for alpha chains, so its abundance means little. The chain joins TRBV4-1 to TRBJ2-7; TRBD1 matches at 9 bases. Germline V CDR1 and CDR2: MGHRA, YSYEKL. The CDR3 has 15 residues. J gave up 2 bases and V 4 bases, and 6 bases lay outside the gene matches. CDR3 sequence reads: CASSLLQGAAYEQYF. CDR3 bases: TGCGCCAGCAGCCTACTACAGGGGGCGGCCTACGAGCAGTACTTC.

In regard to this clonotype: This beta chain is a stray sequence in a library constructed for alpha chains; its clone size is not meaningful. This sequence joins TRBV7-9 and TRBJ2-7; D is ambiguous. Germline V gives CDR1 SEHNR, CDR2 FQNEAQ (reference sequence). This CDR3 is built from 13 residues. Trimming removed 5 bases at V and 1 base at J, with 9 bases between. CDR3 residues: CASSKTVSYEQYF. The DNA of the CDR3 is TGTGCCAGCAGCAAGACGGTTTCCTACGAGCAGTACTTC.

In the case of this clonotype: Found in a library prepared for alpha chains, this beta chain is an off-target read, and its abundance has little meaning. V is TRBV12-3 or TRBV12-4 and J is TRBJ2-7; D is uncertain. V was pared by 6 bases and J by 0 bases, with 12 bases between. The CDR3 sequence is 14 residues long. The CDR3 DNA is TGTGCCAGCAGCGATACGGCCTCCTCCTACGAGCAGTACTTC. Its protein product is CASSDTASSYEQYF.

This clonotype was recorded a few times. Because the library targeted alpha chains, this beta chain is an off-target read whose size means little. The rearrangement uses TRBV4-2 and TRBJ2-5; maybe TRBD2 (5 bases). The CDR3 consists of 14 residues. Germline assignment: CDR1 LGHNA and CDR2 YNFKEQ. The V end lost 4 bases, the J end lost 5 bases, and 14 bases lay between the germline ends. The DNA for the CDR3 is TGTGCCAGCAGCCTCTCCGGGGTGGGGGAGACCCAGTACTTC. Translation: CASSLSGVGETQYF.

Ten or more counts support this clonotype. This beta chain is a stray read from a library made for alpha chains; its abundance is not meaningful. This CDR3 reads CASSSPVDAGANVLTF. CDR3 DNA: TGTGCCAGCAGTTCACCCGTCGACGCAGGGGCCAACGTCCTGACTTTC. The chain is built from TRBV5-4 and TRBJ2-6; no clear D gene. Germline V gene sequence: CDR1 SGHNT, CDR2 YYREEE (reference sequence). The CDR3 runs 16 residues. With 5 bases removed from V and 4 bases from J, the gap between germline ends came to 16 bases.

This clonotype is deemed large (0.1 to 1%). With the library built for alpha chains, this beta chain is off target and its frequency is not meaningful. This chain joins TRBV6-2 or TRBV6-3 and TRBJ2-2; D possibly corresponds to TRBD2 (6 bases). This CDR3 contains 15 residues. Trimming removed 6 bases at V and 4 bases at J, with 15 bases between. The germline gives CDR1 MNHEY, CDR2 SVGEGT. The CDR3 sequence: CASRDPGSLTGELFF. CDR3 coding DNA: TGTGCCAGCAGAGATCCCGGGAGTCTCACCGGGGAGCTGTTTTTT.